This T cell receptor beta chain was sequenced for a study of shared clonotypes between healthy human individuals. The study drew all its donors from Caucasian adults living in Nashville, Tennessee. With regard to this clone: Antigen: not known.

Original methodology: Junction-only immunoSEQ data arrived without quality scores, meaning filtering differed. Some clones are missing from TCRdb's copy, which holds only in-frame ones; the method was immunoSEQ multiplex PCR. V, J and clone size are those of that table, while D and trimming were read from the DNA. The repertoire holds approximately 1.5 million clones, with around 98.5% as singletons. Regarding the study as a whole: Naive subsets, compared against memory subsets, generally had larger estimated richness values.

The germline gives CDR1 MDHEN, CDR2 SYDVKM. The germline V and J ends were trimmed by 6 bases and 0 bases, with 12 bases remaining between them. The CDR3 covers 15 residues. The J gene is TRBJ2-1, the V gene TRBV28; D unresolved. Specimen: naive CD4+ T cells sorted from blood. Documented subset: CD45RA+ positively selected. The receptor's source is a man younger than 40 in good health. CDR3 residues: CASSSSPSSYNEQFF. DNA for the CDR3: TGTGCCAGCAGCAGTAGTCCTTCCTCCTACAATGAGCAGTTCTTC.